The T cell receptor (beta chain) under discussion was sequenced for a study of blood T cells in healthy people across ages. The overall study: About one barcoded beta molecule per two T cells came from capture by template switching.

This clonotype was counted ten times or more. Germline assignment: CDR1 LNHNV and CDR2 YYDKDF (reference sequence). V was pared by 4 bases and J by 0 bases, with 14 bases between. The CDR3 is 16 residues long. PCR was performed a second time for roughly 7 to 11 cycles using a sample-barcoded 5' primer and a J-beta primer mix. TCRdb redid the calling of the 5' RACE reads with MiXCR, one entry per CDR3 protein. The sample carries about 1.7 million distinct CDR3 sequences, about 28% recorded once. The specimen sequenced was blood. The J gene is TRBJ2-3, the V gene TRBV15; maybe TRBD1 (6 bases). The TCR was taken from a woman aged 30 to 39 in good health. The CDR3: CATSTTGQISTDTQYF. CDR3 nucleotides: TGTGCCACCAGCACGACGGGACAAATAAGCACAGATACGCAGTATTTT.